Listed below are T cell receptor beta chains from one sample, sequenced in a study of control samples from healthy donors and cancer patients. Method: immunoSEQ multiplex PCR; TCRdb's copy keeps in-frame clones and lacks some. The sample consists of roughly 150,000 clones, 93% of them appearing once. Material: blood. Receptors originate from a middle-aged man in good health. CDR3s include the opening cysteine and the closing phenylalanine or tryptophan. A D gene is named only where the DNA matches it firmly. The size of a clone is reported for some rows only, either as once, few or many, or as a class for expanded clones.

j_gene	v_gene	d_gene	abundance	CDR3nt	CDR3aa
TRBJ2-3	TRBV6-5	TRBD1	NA	TGTGCCAGCTCCGACAGGGGGCTTACAGATACGCAGTATTTT	CASSDRGLTDTQYF
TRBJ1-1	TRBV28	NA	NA	TGTGCCAGCAGTTTCGGCAGTCTTCCCACTGAAGCTTTCTTT	CASSFGSLPTEAFF
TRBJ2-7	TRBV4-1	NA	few	TGCGCCAGCAGCCAAGACGGCAGGAGCTCCTACGAGCAGTACTTC	CASSQDGRSSYEQYF
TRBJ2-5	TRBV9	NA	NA	TGTGCCAGCAGCGTAGTACAGGGTGGCCAAGAGACCCAGTACTTC	CASSVVQGGQETQYF
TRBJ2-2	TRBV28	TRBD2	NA	TGTGCCAGCAGTTTAGCAGCGGGAGCCGGGGAGCTGTTTTTT	CASSLAAGAGELFF
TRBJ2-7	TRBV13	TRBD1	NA	TGTGCCAGCAGCCACCGACAGGGACCTGGCGAGCAGTACTTC	CASSHRQGPGEQYF
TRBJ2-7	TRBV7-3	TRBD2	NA	TGTGCCAGCAGCTTATTGGCGGGAGGGTACGAGCAGTACTTC	CASSLLAGGYEQYF
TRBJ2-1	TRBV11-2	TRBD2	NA	TGTGCCAGCAGCTTACGGGCGGGAGTGTCCAATGAGCAGTTCTTC	CASSLRAGVSNEQFF
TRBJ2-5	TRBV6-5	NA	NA	TGTGCCAGCTCCCTCGCGCCCGGCCTAGAGACCCAGTACTTC	CASSLAPGLETQYF
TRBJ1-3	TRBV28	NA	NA	TGTGCCAGCAGTACCGGGACGGCTGGAAACACCATATATTTT	CASSTGTAGNTIYF
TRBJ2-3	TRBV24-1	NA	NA	TGTGCCACCGGAGAAGGGACAACTAGCACAGATACGCAGTATTTT	CATGEGTTSTDTQYF
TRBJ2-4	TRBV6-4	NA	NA	TGTGCCAGCAGCCCCACGCGGCCAGGGGACATTCAGTACTTC	CASSPTRPGDIQYF
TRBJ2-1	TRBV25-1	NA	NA	TGTGCCAGCATCGGGGCAGGGCGTAATGAGCAGTTCTTC	CASIGAGRNEQFF
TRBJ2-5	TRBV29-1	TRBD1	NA	TGCAGCGTTGATGTGGGGACAGGATACAGGGCGGACTTC	CSVDVGTGYRADF
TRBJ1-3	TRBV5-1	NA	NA	TGCGCCAGCAGGTCATCTGGAAACACCATATATTTT	CASRSSGNTIYF
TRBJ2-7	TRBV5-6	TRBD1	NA	TGTGCCAGCAGCCGGGGACAGGGAGGAGAGCAGTACTTC	CASSRGQGGEQYF
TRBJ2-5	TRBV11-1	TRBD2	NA	TGTGCCAGCAGCACCTCCGGGACTAGCGCCCAAGAGACCCAGTACTTC	CASSTSGTSAQETQYF
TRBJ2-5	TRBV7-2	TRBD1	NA	TGTGCCAGCAGAGCAGGGGGCGCGGATGAGACCCAGTACTTC	CASRAGGADETQYF
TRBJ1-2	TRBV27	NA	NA	TGTGCCAGCAGTTACAGGGCCATGAGCGGCTACACCTTC	CASSYRAMSGYTF
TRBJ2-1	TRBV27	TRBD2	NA	TGTGCCAGCAGTATCACCGGGACTAGCGTGGGGGAGCAGTTCTTC	CASSITGTSVGEQFF
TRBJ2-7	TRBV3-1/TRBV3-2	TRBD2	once	TGTGCCAGCAGCTCGCAGTACACTAGCGGGAGACTGTACGAGCAGTACTTC	CASSSQYTSGRLYEQYF
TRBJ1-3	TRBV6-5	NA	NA	TGTGCCACCCTCCCGGGGGCGAGCGGAAACACCATATATTTT	CATLPGASGNTIYF
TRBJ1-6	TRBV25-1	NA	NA	TGTGCCAGCAGTCTCAGGGCGGGTAATTCACCCCTCCACTTT	CASSLRAGNSPLHF
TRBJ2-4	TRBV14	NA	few	TGTGCCAGCAGCCCCCTAGGGGGAGGGGTAGACATTCAGTACTTC	CASSPLGGGVDIQYF
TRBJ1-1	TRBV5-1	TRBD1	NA	TGCGCCAGCAGCTTGGGCGGACAGGAGGGCACTGAAGCTTTCTTT	CASSLGGQEGTEAFF
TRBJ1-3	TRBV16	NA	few	TGTGCCAGCAGCCAACCAGGGACCTCAAGTGCCGGAAACACCATATATTTT	CASSQPGTSSAGNTIYF
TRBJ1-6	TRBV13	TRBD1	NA	TGTGCCAGCAGCTTAGGGGACAGGGCGAATTCACCCCTCCACTTT	CASSLGDRANSPLHF
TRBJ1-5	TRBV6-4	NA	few	TGTGCCAGCAGTGACTCTCCCAGCAATAGCAATCAGCCCCAGCATTTT	CASSDSPSNSNQPQHF
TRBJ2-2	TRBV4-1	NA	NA	TGCGCCAGCAGCCGAGACACATACACCGGGGAGCTGTTTTTT	CASSRDTYTGELFF
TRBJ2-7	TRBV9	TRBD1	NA	TGTGCCAGCACCCCGGGGGACAGGGGTACAGAGCAGTACTTC	CASTPGDRGTEQYF
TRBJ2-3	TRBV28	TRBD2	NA	TGTGCCAGCATGAGCGGGAGTAAGACGCAGTATTTT	CASMSGSKTQYF
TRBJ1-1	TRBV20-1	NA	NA	TGCAGTGCTAGAGGAAGCACTGAAGCTTTCTTT	CSARGSTEAFF
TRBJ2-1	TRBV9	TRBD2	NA	TGTGCCAGCAGCGTAGCTATGACTAGCGGGGGCGATGAGCAGTTCTTC	CASSVAMTSGGDEQFF
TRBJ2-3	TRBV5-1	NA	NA	TGCGCCAGCAAACCTAGCGAGTATGTCGATACGCAGTATTTT	CASKPSEYVDTQYF
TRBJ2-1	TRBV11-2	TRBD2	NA	TGTGCCAGCAGCCCCTCCCCTACTAGCGGGATTGGTAATGAGCAGTTCTTC	CASSPSPTSGIGNEQFF
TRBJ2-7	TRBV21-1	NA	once	TGTGCCAGCAGCAAAGCGCTAGAACAGCTAACCTACGAGCAGTACTTC	CASSKALEQLTYEQYF
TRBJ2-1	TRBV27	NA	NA	TGTGCCAGCAGTCCGCTCGCGAGTCTTGAGCAGTTCTTC	CASSPLASLEQFF
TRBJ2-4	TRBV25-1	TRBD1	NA	TGTGCCAGCAGTACAGGGGATGCTCTACCCAAAAACATTCAGTACTTC	CASSTGDALPKNIQYF
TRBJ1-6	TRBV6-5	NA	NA	TGTGCCAGCAGTTATGGGGGGTTTGGTTCACCCCTCCACTTT	CASSYGGFGSPLHF
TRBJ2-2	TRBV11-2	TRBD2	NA	TGTGCCAGCAGCTTATCCCGAGGAACTAGCGGGCTGAACACCGGGGAGCTGTTTTTT	CASSLSRGTSGLNTGELFF
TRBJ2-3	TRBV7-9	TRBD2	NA	TGTGCCAGCAGCCGCAGAGGACTAGCGAACACAGATACGCAGTATTTT	CASSRRGLANTDTQYF
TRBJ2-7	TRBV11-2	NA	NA	TGTGCCAGCAGCTTTAGTCTCTACGAGCAGTACTTC	CASSFSLYEQYF
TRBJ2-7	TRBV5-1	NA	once	TGCGCCAGCAGCTTGGGCTTGGGTTCCTACGAGCAGTACTTC	CASSLGLGSYEQYF
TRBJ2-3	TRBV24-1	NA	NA	TGTGCCACCAGTGATTTGCGGGCACGCACAGATACGCAGTATTTT	CATSDLRARTDTQYF
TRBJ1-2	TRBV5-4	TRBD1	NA	TGTGCCAGCAGGTCCGGACAGGGGGACTATGGCTACACCTTC	CASRSGQGDYGYTF
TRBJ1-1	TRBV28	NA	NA	TGTGCCAGCAGCCCCCCCTCCCCCGAAGCTTTCTTT	CASSPPSPEAFF
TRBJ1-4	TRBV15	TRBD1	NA	TGTGCCACCAGCAGAGTCCTAAACGGGGGGGACAGGGGAAGAGAAAAACTGTTTTTT	CATSRVLNGGDRGREKLFF
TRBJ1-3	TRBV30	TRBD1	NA	TGTGCCTGGAGATCCGGGACAGGCTCCAACACCATATATTTT	CAWRSGTGSNTIYF